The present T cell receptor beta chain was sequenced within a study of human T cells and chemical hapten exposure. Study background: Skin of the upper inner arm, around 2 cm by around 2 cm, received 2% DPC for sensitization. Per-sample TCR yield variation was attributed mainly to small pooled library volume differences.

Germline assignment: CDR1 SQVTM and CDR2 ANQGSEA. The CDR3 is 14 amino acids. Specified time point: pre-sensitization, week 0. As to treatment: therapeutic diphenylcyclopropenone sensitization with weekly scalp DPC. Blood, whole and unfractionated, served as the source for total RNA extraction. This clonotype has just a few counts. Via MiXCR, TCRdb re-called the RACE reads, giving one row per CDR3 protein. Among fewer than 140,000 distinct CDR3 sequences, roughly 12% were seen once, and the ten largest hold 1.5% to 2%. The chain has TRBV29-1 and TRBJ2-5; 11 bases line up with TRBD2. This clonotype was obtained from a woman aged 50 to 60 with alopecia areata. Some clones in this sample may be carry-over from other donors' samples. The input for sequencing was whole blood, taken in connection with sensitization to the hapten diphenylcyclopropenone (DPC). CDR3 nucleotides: TGCAGTGGGCTTAGCGGGAGGGCCGGAGAGACCCAGTACTTC. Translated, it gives CSGLSGRAGETQYF.